This T cell receptor beta chain was profiled in a study of T cells in Graves' hyperthyroidism and ophthalmopathy. Amplified TCR beta CDR3 regions came from RNA transcripts. RT-PCR in the first round (using the HTBI primer set) targeted the TCR CDR3. TCRdb analysed the multiplex PCR reads with MiXCR anew, one entry per CDR3 protein. The table has a few hundred thousand distinct CDR3 sequences, 15% to 19% seen once. Germline V gives CDR1 SGDLS, CDR2 YYNGEE. V shed 0 bases, J shed 4 bases, and the junction held 5 bases outside the gene matches. The CDR3 runs to 17 residues. This clonotype was recorded a few times. No ophthalmopathy progression within 18 months constituted stable Graves' hyperthyroidism. Hyperthyroidism, newly diagnosed and lasting under 2 months, affected patients aged 18 to 65.

This chain links TRBV9 with TRBJ2-2; 11 positions match TRBD2. Sequencing input: blood. The sequence was collected from a woman aged 25 to 39 with Graves' hyperthyroidism. The CDR3 reads CASSVGLAGGVTGELFF. The DNA for the CDR3 is TGTGCCAGCAGCGTAGGGCTAGCGGGAGGCGTCACCGGGGAGCTGTTTTTT.